The 23 T cell receptor beta chains given below trace back to one sample, sequenced in a study of T cells after yellow fever vaccination. TCRdb recomputed calls from the 5' RACE reads with MiXCR, one row per CDR3 protein. The sample includes a few hundred thousand distinct CDR3 sequences, approximately 4% of them seen just once. Material: PBMCs, obtained 5 days after the yellow fever booster vaccination. The receptors were gathered from a young man who received the YFV17D yellow fever vaccine.

This clonotype was seen a handful of times. The chain links TRBV1 to TRBJ2-7. TRBV1 is a documented pseudogene. The CDR3 is 15 residues long. DNA of the CDR3: TGCACCAGCAGCCAGAATACGTTCAGCTCCTACGAGCAGTACGTC. This codes for CTSSQNTFSSYEQYV.

This clonotype was observed at least ten times. V and J are TRBV5-1 and TRBJ1-1, with 8 bases identical to TRBD1. CDR1 is SGHRS and CDR2 is YFSETQ in the germline V gene. There are 14 residues in the CDR3. J was trimmed by 4 bases and V by 0 bases; bases with no gene match: 2. CDR3 in amino acids: CASSLDTGGTEAFF. The DNA for the CDR3 is TGCGCCAGCAGCTTGGATACAGGGGGCACTGAAGCTTTCTTT.

This clonotype was seen more than once but under ten times. This rearrangement joins TRBV7-9 to TRBJ2-4; 7 nucleotides match TRBD1. The CDR3 loop spans 13 amino acids. Germline CDR1 reads SEHNR; CDR2 reads FQNEAQ (reference sequence). V lost 5 bases, J lost 5 bases, and 3 bases stayed unmatched. CDR3 sequence reads: CASSRGQQNIQYF. DNA for the CDR3: TGTGCCAGCAGCCGGGGACAGCAAAACATTCAGTACTTC.

The rearrangement links TRBV29-1 to TRBJ1-1; TRBD1 is a possible D gene (5 bases). Per germline, CDR1 SQVTM and CDR2 ANQGSEA. The CDR3 runs to 13 residues. The V end lost 7 bases, the J end lost 8 bases, and 20 bases lay between the germline ends. The CDR3, as DNA: TGCAGCGCCGAGTTTCCGGCAGGGAGGGAAGCTTTCTTT. As protein: CSAEFPAGREAFF.

This clonotype has more than one count but fewer than ten. The chain links TRBV24-1 to TRBJ2-1; D might be TRBD1 (6 bases). This CDR3 is 13 amino acids long. The V end was cut by 4 bases, the J end by 12 bases, with 15 bases between. The V gene's germline CDR1 is KGHDR and CDR2 SFDVKD. This CDR3 reads CATSDRTVGGQFF. In DNA, the CDR3 is TGTGCCACCAGTGACCGGACAGTCGGCGGGCAGTTCTTC.

The CDR3 spells CASSLSSGGRNSYNEQFF. Here the CDR3 DNA reads TGCGCCAGCAGCTTGTCCTCCGGGGGCCGTAACTCCTACAATGAGCAGTTCTTC. V is TRBV5-1 and J is TRBJ2-1, with D perhaps assigned TRBD1 or TRBD2 (6 bases each). Trimming left V 1 base short and J 0 bases short, with 17 bases between. The CDR3 extends over 18 amino acids. Germline V lookup: CDR1 SGHRS, CDR2 YFSETQ.

The chain uses TRBV3-1 and TRBJ1-2; D uncertain. The CDR3 covers 14 residues. In germline, CDR1 is LGHDT, CDR2 YNNKEL (reference sequence). V was pared by 5 bases and J by 8 bases, with 18 bases between. The CDR3 DNA reads TGTGCCAGCAGCACCCGTCTGGCGGGCTGGGGCTACACCTTC. Translation gives CASSTRLAGWGYTF. The entire variable domain, with the rest obtained from reference TRBV3-1 and TRBJ1-2, is as follows: DTAVSQTPKYLVTQMGNDKSIKCEQNLGHDTMYWYKQDSKKFLKIMFSYNNKELIINETVPNRFSPKSPDKAHLNLHINSLELGDSAVYFCASSTRLAGWGYTFGSGTRLTVV.

V and J are TRBV11-2 and TRBJ1-4, with D perhaps matching TRBD1 (5 bases). Germline lookup yields CDR1 SGHAT and CDR2 FQNNGV. CDR3 length: 14 residues. Between the trimmed V and J ends, which lost 5 bases and 8 bases, there was a span of 15 bases. The CDR3 loop reads CASSPGHIGEKLFF. CDR3 DNA: TGTGCCAGCAGCCCCGGACACATAGGGGAAAAACTGTTTTTT.

The CDR3 DNA sequence: TGTGCCAGCAGCTTAGCCCAACTCGGTCGAGATACGCAGTATTTT. It encodes CASSLAQLGRDTQYF. The chain employs TRBV7-2 and TRBJ2-3; no clear D. The length of the CDR3 is 15 residues. V shed 0 bases and J shed 5 bases, with 12 bases lying between them. Per the germline V gene, CDR1 is SGHTA and CDR2 is FQGNSA.

This clonotype was seen at least ten times. This chain connects TRBV7-9 to TRBJ1-1, with D possibly matching TRBD1 (5 bases). V was clipped by 4 bases and J by 3 bases, with 15 bases between them. The CDR3 is made up of 15 amino acids. Germline V CDR1 and CDR2: SEHNR, FQNEAQ (reference sequence). CDR3 protein: CASSSRGTLDTEAFF. In nucleotides, the CDR3 is TGTGCCAGCAGCTCTCGTGGGACGTTAGACACTGAAGCTTTCTTT.

This clonotype was counted between two and nine times. The rearrangement joins TRBV11-2 to TRBJ2-5, with TRBD2 as a possible D gene (5 bases). The CDR3 consists of 14 residues. Germline loops: CDR1 SGHAT, CDR2 FQNNGV. With 2 bases removed from V and 1 base from J, the gap between germline ends came to 8 bases. Here the CDR3 DNA reads TGTGCCAGCAGCTTACTGAGGGTCCAAGAGACCCAGTACTTC. Translating it yields CASSLLRVQETQYF.

The rearrangement joins TRBV4-3 to TRBJ2-7, with D possibly matching TRBD1 (6 bases). CDR3 length: 14 amino acids. Germline V CDR1 and CDR2: LGHNA, YSLEER. Between the trimmed V and J ends, which lost 0 bases and 3 bases, there was a span of 9 bases. The CDR3: CASSQERGSYEQYF. The DNA of the CDR3 is TGCGCCAGCAGCCAAGAGAGGGGGAGCTACGAGCAGTACTTC.

This clonotype was recorded at least ten times. J is TRBJ2-3 and V is TRBV7-6, with 12 positions matching TRBD2. The V segment lost 5 bases and the J segment 1 base; nucleotides outside the gene matches: 4. CDR1 SGHVS and CDR2 FNYEAQ come from the germline V gene. This CDR3 contains 16 residues. As DNA, the CDR3 is TGTGCCAGCAGCACCAGACTAGCGGGGGGCACAGATACGCAGTATTTT. Encoded protein: CASSTRLAGGTDTQYF.

This clonotype was observed a handful of times. The chain recombines TRBV20-1 with TRBJ2-3, with TRBD2 matching 12 bases. Germline V gene sequence: CDR1 DFQATT, CDR2 SNEGSKA (reference sequence). The ends lost 6 bases at V and 4 bases at J; junction bases unmatched: 5. This CDR3 contains 14 residues. The CDR3 loop is CSADLAGGPDTQYF. The CDR3 nucleotides read TGCAGTGCCGACCTAGCGGGGGGGCCAGATACGCAGTATTTT.

The table lists this clonotype with many counts. The CDR3 is CASSPEESSYNSPLHF. The CDR3 DNA sequence: TGTGCCAGCTCACCAGAAGAAAGCTCCTATAATTCACCCCTCCACTTT. The rearrangement uses TRBV18 and TRBJ1-6; D is uncertain. The ends were cut back, 2 bases at V and 0 bases at J, with 8 bases in the middle. The CDR3 is 16 residues long. Germline lookup yields CDR1 KGHSH and CDR2 LQKENI.

This clonotype was recorded once. The rearrangement joins TRBV6-2 or TRBV6-3 to TRBJ1-1, with D tentatively TRBD1 (5 bases). The CDR3 has 13 amino acids. CDR1 is MNHEY and CDR2 is SVGEGT in the germline V gene. V lost 6 bases and J 4 bases, leaving 12 bases between the germline ends. The CDR3 protein is CASRATGVTEAFF. The CDR3 region has the DNA TGTGCCAGCAGAGCTACGGGGGTCACTGAAGCTTTCTTT.

This clonotype was counted at least ten times. J is TRBJ2-1 and V is TRBV4-1; D tentatively reads TRBD1 or TRBD2 (5 bases each). V lost 2 bases, J lost 10 bases, and 18 bases lay in between. Germline V gene sequence: CDR1 MGHRA, CDR2 YSYEKL. This CDR3 contains 15 residues. CDR3 sequence reads: CASSQLLGTIPEQFF. In DNA, the CDR3 is TGCGCCAGCAGCCAACTCCTAGGGACCATCCCCGAGCAGTTCTTC.

This clonotype was counted a few times. The rearrangement links TRBV5-5 to TRBJ1-1; D uncertain. Trimming stripped 4 bases from V and 0 bases from J, with 7 bases between. CDR1 is SGHKS, CDR2 YYEKEE, per germline (reference sequence). The CDR3 has 13 residues. The CDR3 coding sequence is TGTGCCAGCAGCGTACAGATGAACACTGAAGCTTTCTTT. Translated: CASSVQMNTEAFF.

There are many counts of this clonotype. The V gene is TRBV12-3 or TRBV12-4, the J gene TRBJ2-5, with D maybe TRBD2 (5 bases). CDR3 length equals 11 residues. Trimming removed 10 bases at V and 4 bases at J, with 10 bases between. The CDR3 protein is CAISGGETQYF. CDR3 nucleotide sequence: TGTGCCATCTCAGGAGGAGAGACCCAGTACTTC.

The V gene is TRBV6-2 or TRBV6-3, the J gene TRBJ2-7; D ambiguous. This CDR3 comprises 13 residues. Germline CDR1 is MNHEY and CDR2 is SVGEGT. V lost 8 bases to trimming and J lost 5 bases, with 16 bases between them. This CDR3 is CASADDLPHEQYV. The CDR3 bases are TGTGCCAGCGCGGACGACCTTCCCCACGAGCAGTACGTC.

This clonotype was observed a handful of times. V usage is TRBV7-2 and J usage is TRBJ2-5, with D possibly called TRBD1 or TRBD2 (6 bases each). The germline CDR1 and CDR2 sequences are SGHTA and FQGNSA. V lost 2 bases to trimming and J lost 5 bases, with 12 bases between them. The CDR3 has 14 amino acids. CDR3 sequence (DNA): TGTGCCAGCAGCTTAAGTAACGGGGGCGAGACCCAGTACTTC. Its protein product is CASSLSNGGETQYF.

The rearrangement joins TRBV12-3 or TRBV12-4 to TRBJ1-2; 7 bases agree with TRBD1. The CDR3 has 17 amino acids. The ends lost 6 bases at V and 2 bases at J; junction bases unmatched: 15. In DNA form, the CDR3 reads TGTGCCAGCAGAGGTTTCTCGCCGGGACAGCAGAACTATGGCTACACCTTC. It encodes CASRGFSPGQQNYGYTF.

V is TRBV14 and J is TRBJ2-7; D remains ambiguous. The CDR3 spans 13 residues. Trimming removed 4 bases at V and 6 bases at J, with 13 bases between. The germline gives CDR1 SGHDN, CDR2 FVKESK. CDR3 sequence: CASSLSRGSEQYF. In DNA, the CDR3 is TGTGCCAGCAGCCTATCCCGCGGATCCGAGCAGTACTTC.